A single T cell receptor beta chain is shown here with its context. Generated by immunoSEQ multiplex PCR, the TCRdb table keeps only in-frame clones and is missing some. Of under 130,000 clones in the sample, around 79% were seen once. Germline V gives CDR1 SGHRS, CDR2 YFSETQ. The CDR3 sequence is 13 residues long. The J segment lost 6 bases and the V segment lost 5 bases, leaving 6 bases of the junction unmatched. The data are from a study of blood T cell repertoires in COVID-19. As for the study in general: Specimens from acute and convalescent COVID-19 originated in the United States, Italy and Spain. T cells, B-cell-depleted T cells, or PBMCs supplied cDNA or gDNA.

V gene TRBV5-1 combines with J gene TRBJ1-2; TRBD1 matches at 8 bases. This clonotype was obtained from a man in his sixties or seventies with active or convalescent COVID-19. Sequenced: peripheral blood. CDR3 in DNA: TGCGCCAGCAGAAAGACAGGGGAGGATGGCTACACCTTC. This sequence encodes CASRKTGEDGYTF.